Each of the 14 T cell receptor beta chains below was sequenced from the same sample in a study of technical replicates of blood from several donors listed by TCRdb under 2017. The library was built by means of the immunoSEQ multiplex PCR assay. TCRdb re-hosts the immuneACCESS table, in-frame sequences only. Its copies lack some clones; in the studies checked, an unresolved V gene accounts for under half of them, and the cause for the rest is not known. Within this sample are just over 70,000 clones, with roughly 94% of them counted one time only. Of the sample, around 0.37% falls within the top ten clones. Sequencing was performed on T cells isolated from PBMCs. These receptors were collected from a human donor in good health.

J is TRBJ2-1 and V is TRBV18; TRBD2 aligns across 9 bases. Trimming cost V 2 bases and J 9 bases; bases outside gene matches: 11. Germline V CDR1 and CDR2: KGHSH, LQKENI. This CDR3 has 16 residues. CDR3 coding DNA: TGTGCCAGCTCACCATTTGCGGGAGGGTTGCTAGGTGAGCAGTTCTTC. Encoded protein: CASSPFAGGLLGEQFF.

The chain joins TRBV7-7 to TRBJ1-2, with D possibly being TRBD1 (6 bases). The CDR3 consists of 14 residues. Germline V CDR1 and CDR2: SSHAT, FNYEAQ (reference sequence). Trimming left V 5 bases short and J 6 bases short, with 16 bases between. The CDR3 sequence is CASSIDGTGNGYTF. CDR3 nucleotide sequence: TGTGCCAGCAGCATCGACGGCACAGGGAATGGCTACACCTTC.

This clone was observed once. The V gene is TRBV10-3, the J gene TRBJ1-5; D unresolved. V gave up 4 bases and J gave up 0 bases, with 13 bases separating them. In germline, CDR1 is ENHRY, CDR2 SYGVKD. The CDR3 length is 16 residues. The CDR3 spells CAISVGGEYSNQPQHF. The CDR3 nucleotides read TGTGCCATCAGTGTCGGTGGGGAGTATAGCAATCAGCCCCAGCATTTT.

Concerning this clone: The identical CDR3 is also encoded by other nucleotide sequences in the sample. This chain connects TRBV6-5 to TRBJ1-5, with 7 nucleotides matching TRBD1. This CDR3 has 13 residues. V lost 9 bases and J lost 2; bases outside the gene matches: 4. The germline V gene has CDR1 MNHEY and CDR2 SVGAGI. In DNA form, the CDR3 reads TGTGCCAGTTCCGGGACAGGCAATCAGCCCCAGCATTTT. Translation gives CASSGTGNQPQHF.

The CDR3 region is CASSLVASLREQYF. The DNA for the CDR3 is TGTGCCAGCAGCTTAGTCGCTAGCTTGCGGGAGCAGTACTTC. The chain joins TRBV7-9 to TRBJ2-7, with D perhaps matching TRBD2 (5 bases). The germline V gene encodes CDR1 SEHNR and CDR2 FQNEAQ (reference sequence). Trimming removed 1 base at V and 7 bases at J, with 14 bases between. The length of the CDR3 is 14 residues.

The rearrangement links TRBV19 to TRBJ1-1; 9 bases map to TRBD1. In germline, CDR1 is LNHDA, CDR2 SQIVND (reference sequence). Trimming at V came to 7 bases and at J to 3 bases, leaving 9 bases not matched to a gene. There are 15 residues in the CDR3. CDR3 in amino acids: CASKGGQGGYTEAFF. In nucleotides, the CDR3 is TGTGCCAGTAAAGGGGGACAGGGCGGGTACACTGAAGCTTTCTTT.

The J gene is TRBJ2-5, the V gene TRBV30; D unclear. The CDR3 is 13 residues long. V dropped 4 bases and J dropped 2 bases, with 11 bases sitting between them. Germline V lookup: CDR1 GTSNPN, CDR2 SVGIG (reference sequence). CDR3 loop: CAWIKTLQETQYF. The DNA for the CDR3 is TGTGCCTGGATAAAGACTCTACAAGAGACCCAGTACTTC.

CDR3 in DNA: TGTGCCAGCAGCTTCGGAGCGGGTTGGGATACGCAGTATTTT. Translated: CASSFGAGWDTQYF. The V and J genes are TRBV7-2 and TRBJ2-3; TRBD2 is a possible D gene (6 bases). The CDR3 spans 14 residues. Germline CDR1 and CDR2: SGHTA and FQGNSA. V lost 3 bases, J lost 6 bases, and 13 bases lay in between.

The chain uses TRBV9 and TRBJ2-3; 7 nucleotides align to TRBD2. Germline loops: CDR1 SGDLS, CDR2 YYNGEE. The CDR3 loop spans 16 amino acids. J gave up 2 bases and V 3 bases, and 9 bases lay outside the gene matches. CDR3 in amino acids: CASSGGALAATDTQYF. The CDR3 nucleotides read TGTGCCAGCAGCGGAGGGGCCCTAGCGGCCACAGATACGCAGTATTTT.

The J gene is TRBJ2-5, the V gene TRBV18, with TRBD1 identical over 10 bases. The V segment lost 7 bases and the J segment 2 bases; nucleotides outside the gene matches: 10. Germline values: CDR1 KGHSH, CDR2 LQKENI. The length of the CDR3 is 16 residues. DNA of the CDR3: TGTGCCAGCTTCCGTCCGGGACAGGGGCCTCAAGAGACCCAGTACTTC. Translation gives CASFRPGQGPQETQYF.

The chain employs TRBV6-9 and TRBJ2-5; maybe TRBD1 (5 bases). CDR3 length: 13 amino acids. Per the germline V gene, CDR1 is MNHGY and CDR2 is SVAAGI. Trimming took off 10 bases at V and 6 bases at J, with 18 bases between the two ends. DNA for the CDR3: TGTGCCACTCGACCCGGACATAAGAAGACCCAGTACTTC. It codes for CATRPGHKKTQYF.

V is TRBV29-1 and J is TRBJ2-7; D is unclear. The CDR3 length is 11 residues. V was cut by 4 bases and J by 2 bases, with 6 bases left in between. CDR1 is SQVTM and CDR2 is ANQGSEA in the germline V gene. The CDR3 DNA sequence: TGCAGCGTTGGCTCGGCCTACGAGCAGTACTTC. Translation: CSVGSAYEQYF.

The V gene is TRBV19, the J gene TRBJ2-4; tentative D call: TRBD2 (6 bases). This CDR3 contains 13 residues. Germline V lookup: CDR1 LNHDA, CDR2 SQIVND (reference sequence). V was trimmed by 10 bases and J by 6 bases, leaving 16 bases between them. CDR3 amino acids: CATQAGLGNIQYF. Written as DNA, the CDR3 is TGTGCCACCCAGGCGGGGTTGGGAAACATTCAGTACTTC.

This chain links TRBV30 with TRBJ1-1, with D possibly matching TRBD1 (5 bases). The germline V and J ends were trimmed by 5 bases and 4 bases, with 11 bases remaining between them. This CDR3 comprises 12 residues. Germline values: CDR1 GTSNPN, CDR2 SVGIG (reference sequence). CDR3: CAWDRAFTEAFF. CDR3 DNA: TGTGCCTGGGACAGAGCTTTCACTGAAGCTTTCTTT.